The source of this T cell receptor beta chain is a study of blood T cell repertoires in COVID-19 (dated by TCRdb to between 2020 and 2021). About the study as a whole: Collaborator samples came from the United States, Italy and Spain and covered acute and convalescent phases of COVID-19. The prospective study material was composed of cDNA or gDNA derived from T cells, B-cell-depleted T cells, or PBMCs. The dataset comprised deeply sampled blood TCRbeta repertoires from subjects exposed to, actively infected with, or recovered from COVID-19. The repertoires were released in a freely available public database meant as a resource for research on the immune response to SARS-CoV-2. Samples were obtained from the ongoing ImmuneRACE study (first 160 participants) and from some 1,200 subjects provided by 6 global collaborators. Sample metadata almost always included a de-identified subject ID, COVID-19 status, age in years and sex. Where HLA class I and class II types were available, the types were taken from metadata supplied by the sample provider, not from assay-based typing. What the work shows at the level of the full study, not this receptor alone: The quantity of clinical and demographic metadata differed by source and by participant and was supplied without curation.

In the prospective study, participants were roughly 18 to 100 years old, resided in about 25 geographic areas of the United States, and were enrolled through a virtual design. In the prospective study, cohorts were assigned on the basis of participant-reported clinical history obtained from a screening survey and a study questionnaire. Exposed participants had been in contact, within 2 weeks of entering the study, with a person who had a PCR-confirmed or clinician-diagnosed case of COVID-19. Mobile phlebotomists in the prospective study collected whole blood, serum and a nasopharyngeal or oropharyngeal swab from every participant. Additional blood draws and questionnaires over an approximately two-month period could optionally be provided by prospective study participants. Before DNA extraction, blood samples from the prospective study were shipped at room temperature or frozen. TCRbeta CDR3 regions were amplified from genomic DNA using the immunoSEQ Assay, a bias-controlled multiplex PCR. The paper's data handling went like this. The number of nucleated cells in each sample was estimated from the amplification of reference gene primers within the assay. To quantify the absolute abundance of each unique TCRbeta CDR3 rearrangement, sequence reads were collapsed and filtered. Productive Simpson clonality was computed per sample as the square root of Simpson's diversity index over productive rearrangements. TCRdb carries this immuneACCESS record with in-frame sequences only. Its versions omit some clonotypes, under half of them owing to an unresolved V gene in the studies checked, with the rest unexplained. V and J calls and clone size come straight from that table; D and trimming were deduced from the DNA. The sample contains about 430,000 clones, approximately 90% of them found a single time. The ten largest clonotypes hold about 1.4% of the sample.

With regard to this clone: What this receptor recognizes is not known. No base quality values were provided; no much bigger clone lies one nucleotide off.

The CDR3 runs 16 residues from the cysteine to the phenylalanine. Only the CDR3 portion is preserved as DNA: 48 bases, with reading frame beginning at the first base. The receptor chain draws on TRBV21-1 and TRBJ2-2; TRBD2, as called in the table, went unchecked against the DNA. TRBV21-1 is a pseudogene locus. Material for sequencing was PBMCs or T cells enriched from blood (not recorded which). This receptor was identified in a woman between 18 and 29 years old who had been exposed to COVID-19. At the DNA level, the sequence is TGTGCCAGCAGCAAGAGGCGGGATTCGAACACCGGGGAGCTGTTTTTT. The encoded protein is CASSKRRDSNTGELFF.